This record concerns one T cell receptor (beta chain) sequence. Its antigen is undetermined. Germline CDR1 reads SGHVS; CDR2 reads FNYEAQ. This CDR3 has 13 amino acids. Trimming removed 1 base at V and 7 bases at J, with 11 bases between. The authors prepared the TCRbeta library with unique molecular identifiers. TCRdb analysed the PCR reads with MiXCR anew, one entry per CDR3 protein. The table lists 350,000 to 500,000 distinct CDR3 sequences, about 45% of them singletons. This sample was taken from a study of T-cell reconstitution after alpha-beta-depleted transplantation in children. Points from the study as a whole: Surviving recipient T cells and thymic progenitors produced the high day-60 TCRbeta diversity seen in some patients.

V gene TRBV7-6 combines with J gene TRBJ2-7, with D hard to call. This clonotype was sampled from a girl aged 2-10 years with aplastic anemia, due to receive a stem cell transplant. The sample in question was PBMCs, obtained before TCRalphabeta/CD19-depleted stem cell transplant. The CDR3 sequence is CASSLDPPWEQYF. The CDR3 DNA reads as TGTGCCAGCAGCTTAGACCCTCCGTGGGAGCAGTACTTC.